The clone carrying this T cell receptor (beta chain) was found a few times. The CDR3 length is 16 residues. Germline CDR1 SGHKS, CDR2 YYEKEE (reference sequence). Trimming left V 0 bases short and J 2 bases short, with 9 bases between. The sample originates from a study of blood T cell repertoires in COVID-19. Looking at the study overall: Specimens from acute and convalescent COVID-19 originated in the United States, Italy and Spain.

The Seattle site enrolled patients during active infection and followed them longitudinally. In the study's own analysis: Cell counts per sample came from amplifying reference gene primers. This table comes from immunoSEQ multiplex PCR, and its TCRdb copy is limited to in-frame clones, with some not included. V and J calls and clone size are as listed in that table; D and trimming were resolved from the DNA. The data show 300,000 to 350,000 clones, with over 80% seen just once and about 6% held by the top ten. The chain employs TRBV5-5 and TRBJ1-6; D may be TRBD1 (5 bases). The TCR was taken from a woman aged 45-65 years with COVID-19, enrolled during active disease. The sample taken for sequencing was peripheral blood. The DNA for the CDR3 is TGTGCCAGCAGCTTGGATGGAGGGGCCTATAATTCACCCCTCCACTTT. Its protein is CASSLDGGAYNSPLHF.